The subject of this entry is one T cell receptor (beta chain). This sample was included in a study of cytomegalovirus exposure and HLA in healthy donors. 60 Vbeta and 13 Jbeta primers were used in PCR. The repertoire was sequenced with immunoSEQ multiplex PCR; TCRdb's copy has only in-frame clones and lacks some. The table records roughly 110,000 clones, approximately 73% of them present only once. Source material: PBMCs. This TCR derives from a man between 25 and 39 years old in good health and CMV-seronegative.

The CDR3 DNA follows: TGTGCCAGCAGCTTGACCATGAGGGAGACCCAGTACTTC. It translates to CASSLTMRETQYF. The rearrangement links TRBV7-3 to TRBJ2-5, with unresolved D. V lost 3 bases to trimming and J lost 5 bases, with 10 bases between them. CDR1 SGHTA and CDR2 FQGTGA come from the germline V gene. The CDR3 runs 13 residues.